This TCR beta chain was recovered during a study of regulatory T cells in long-lasting Graves disease. The study's findings and limits: Newly diagnosed disease favored TRBV20-1 and TRBJ2-1 over persistent disease.

Relying on iRepertoire HTBI primers and Arm-PCR of CDR3 regions, the team built TCR beta libraries. Each CDR3 protein gets one entry after TCRdb re-called the multiplex PCR reads with MiXCR. The sample shows about 620,000 distinct CDR3 sequences, 15% to 20% of them seen only once. This clonotype came up many times. Its antigen is unknown. Germline-derived CDR1 and CDR2 are MGHDK and SYGVNS. V was clipped by 3 bases and J by 1 base; unmatched bases: 13. The length of the CDR3 is 20 residues. Time point reported: newly diagnosed GD, antithyroid drugs for less than 3 months. PBMCs provided the RNA from which the TCR library was made. These data also formed part of another study, on T cells in Graves' hyperthyroidism and ophthalmopathy. That paper notes: Uncontrolled infection, other autoimmune disease, pregnancy or lactation barred patients from enrollment. The study based diagnoses on clinical symptoms, serum thyroxine and TRAb, thyroid ultrasound and orbital computed tomography.

The sequencing used peripheral blood mononuclear cells (PBMCs), collected at new diagnosis, from a patient treated with antithyroid drugs. The rearrangement joins TRBV25-1 to TRBJ1-5; 12 positions match TRBD1. This TCR was recovered from a woman in her thirties with Graves disease. The CDR3 sequence: CASSDSRFGDRGLSNQPQHF. The DNA of the CDR3 is TGTGCCAGCAGTGACTCCCGCTTTGGGGACAGGGGGCTCAGCAATCAGCCCCAGCATTTT.